Listed below are T cell receptor beta chains from one sample, sequenced in a study of identical twins. TCRdb fed the 5' RACE reads into MiXCR, producing one record per CDR3 protein. This sample has some 1,600,000 distinct CDR3 sequences, with about 30% found just once. Sequenced sample: cord blood. The receptor set was obtained from a newborn girl in good health. Each CDR3 is given with its conserved first and last residue. Fields, in order: V gene, J gene, clone size, D gene, CDR3 DNA, CDR3 protein. D genes are given only for firm matches. Some rows have no size entry. The others give once, few or many, or a class for an expanded clone.

TRBV11-2	TRBJ1-1	few	-	TGTGCCAGCAGCCCGAGTAGCACTGAAGCTTTCTTT	CASSPSSTEAFF
TRBV5-1	TRBJ2-3	few	-	TGCGCCAGCAGCTTGCTGGGGCTAGAAAGGGTAACAGATACGCAGTATTTT	CASSLLGLERVTDTQYF
TRBV4-1	TRBJ1-5	-	-	TGCGCCAGCAGCCAAGTGGTTGATCAGCCCCAGCATTTT	CASSQVVDQPQHF
TRBV25-1	TRBJ2-7	-	-	TGTGCCAGCAGTGAATACAACAATGAGCAGTACTTC	CASSEYNNEQYF
TRBV29-1	TRBJ2-5	once	-	TGCAGCGGAGGGGGGGATGAGCAGTACTTC	CSGGGDEQYF
TRBV4-1	TRBJ1-4	few	-	TGCGCCAGCAGCCGAGTAGGACCGAGGGTGGCAACTAATGAAAAACTTTTTTTT	CASSRVGPRVATNEKLFF
TRBV20-1	TRBJ2-2	-	TRBD2	TGCAGTACTATCGGGGGGATCACCGGGGAGCTGTTTTTT	CSTIGGITGELFF
TRBV29-1	TRBJ1-2	many	-	TGCAGCGTTGACACCGTGGGGCAGGGCGGCGGCTACACCTTC	CSVDTVGQGGGYTF
TRBV28	TRBJ1-6	-	TRBD1	TGTGCCAGCAGTTTGGCCCCGAGACAGGGAAATTCACCCTTCCACTTT	CASSLAPRQGNSPFHF
TRBV4-1	TRBJ1-4	-	-	TGCGCCAGCAGCCAAGATCCGGCAAATGAAAAACTGTTTTTT	CASSQDPANEKLFF